The 24 T cell receptor beta chains below come from one sample, sequenced in a study of CD8 T cells in ankylosing spondylitis. Study-level findings and limits: What appeared characteristic of ankylosing spondylitis blood was a TCR beta motif of fewer than ten highly homologous variants.

TCRdb ran MiXCR on the 5' RACE reads and lists one entry per CDR3 protein. Of 330,000 or so distinct CDR3 sequences listed, around 8% are singletons. Their recognized antigens are unknown. Input material: blood, either unsorted or a sorted T cell fraction (not recorded which). These receptors were taken from a male donor with ankylosing spondylitis.

This clonotype came up many times. V and J are TRBV29-1 and TRBJ1-1; TRBD1 is a possible D gene (6 bases). Per the germline V gene, CDR1 is SQVTM and CDR2 is ANQGSEA. Deletions cut 6 bases from V and 4 bases from J, with 12 bases between. CDR3 length: 12 residues. Written as DNA, the CDR3 is TGCAGCGTCGGACAGTGGGGCACTGAAGCTTTCTTT. This translates into CSVGQWGTEAFF.

The genes are TRBV29-1 and TRBJ2-7, with 12 nucleotides matching TRBD2. The germline V gene has CDR1 SQVTM and CDR2 ANQGSEA. The J segment lost 2 bases and the V segment lost 6 bases, leaving 5 bases of the junction unmatched. The CDR3 has 14 residues. CDR3 nucleotides: TGCAGCGTGCCTGGACTAGCGGGACCCTACGAGCAGTACTTC. Its translation: CSVPGLAGPYEQYF.

The sample holds many counts of this clonotype. This sequence joins TRBV10-3 and TRBJ2-3; TRBD1 matches 8 bases. CDR3 length equals 14 residues. The ends lost 6 bases at V and 4 bases at J; junction bases unmatched: 6. Germline V gives CDR1 ENHRY, CDR2 SYGVKD. In DNA form, the CDR3 reads TGTGCCATCAGCAGGACAGGGTCACCAGATACGCAGTATTTT. It codes for CAISRTGSPDTQYF.

This clonotype appeared a few times. The J gene is TRBJ2-5, the V gene TRBV6-2 or TRBV6-3; no clear D gene. V lost 7 bases to trimming and J lost 2 bases, with 8 bases between them. The CDR3 has 12 residues. CDR1 is MNHEY and CDR2 is SVGEGT in the germline V gene. The CDR3 sequence is CASNSNQETQYF. CDR3 coding DNA: TGTGCCAGCAACAGCAATCAAGAGACCCAGTACTTC.

The rearrangement uses TRBV3-1 and TRBJ1-1, with D perhaps matching TRBD1 (5 bases). V was clipped by 5 bases and J by 4 bases, with 11 bases between them. This CDR3 region has 13 residues. The germline V gene has CDR1 LGHDT and CDR2 YNNKEL (reference sequence). DNA of the CDR3: TGTGCCAGCAGCTCAGGGTTCGGCACTGAAGCTTTCTTT. Its protein product is CASSSGFGTEAFF.

This clonotype was counted between two and nine times. The chain joins TRBV7-2 to TRBJ2-1; maybe TRBD2 (6 bases). This CDR3 has 14 amino acids. Germline V gene sequence: CDR1 SGHTA, CDR2 FQGNSA. Trimming stripped 5 bases from V and 5 bases from J, with 13 bases between. The CDR3 sequence is CASSPRRLDNEQFF. The CDR3 bases are TGTGCCAGCAGCCCACGCCGACTAGACAATGAGCAGTTCTTC.

This clonotype was seen a few times. This sequence joins TRBV10-3 and TRBJ2-7, with 8 bases that match TRBD1. CDR3 length: 15 amino acids. Per the germline V gene, CDR1 is ENHRY and CDR2 is SYGVKD. V dropped 4 bases and J dropped 6; count of bases not matched to a gene: 11. CDR3: CAISVVAQGASEQYF. CDR3 coding DNA: TGTGCCATCAGTGTGGTTGCTCAGGGGGCGTCCGAGCAGTACTTC.

The table lists this clonotype with a few counts. V usage is TRBV14 and J usage is TRBJ1-1; D unclear. Trimming pared 1 base from V and 4 bases from J, leaving 10 bases between. CDR1 is SGHDN and CDR2 is FVKESK in the germline V gene. The CDR3 has 14 amino acids. The CDR3 DNA is TGTGCCAGCAGCCAAGGGTTGGACTCCACTGAAGCTTTCTTT. It specifies CASSQGLDSTEAFF. Combining the CDR3 with reference TRBV14 and TRBJ1-1 gives the whole variable domain EAGVTQFPSHSVIEKGQTVTLRCDPISGHDNLYWYRRVMGKEIKFLLHFVKESKQDESGMPNNRFLAERTGGTYSTLKVQPAELEDSGVYFCASSQGLDSTEAFFGQGTRLTVV.

The V gene is TRBV18, the J gene TRBJ1-2; TRBD1 matches 10 bases. Per germline, CDR1 KGHSH and CDR2 LQKENI. V was clipped by 3 bases and J by 4 bases; unmatched bases: 8. The CDR3 is 16 amino acids. The DNA for the CDR3 is TGTGCCAGCTCACCGGCCGGGACAGGGGCCGTCTATGGCTACACCTTC. Translated: CASSPAGTGAVYGYTF.

The rearrangement links TRBV5-1 to TRBJ1-6, with D unresolved. The CDR3 has 15 residues. V was shortened by 2 bases and J by 0 bases, with 6 bases between the two germline ends. CDR1 is SGHRS and CDR2 is YFSETQ in the germline V gene. CDR3 sequence (DNA): TGCGCCAGCAGCTTATCGGGCTCCTATAATTCACCCCTCCACTTT. This sequence encodes CASSLSGSYNSPLHF.

There are a few counts of this clonotype. The genes are TRBV6-5 and TRBJ2-3; D gene uncertain. V gave up 5 bases and J gave up 1 base, with 10 bases separating them. The germline gives CDR1 MNHEY, CDR2 SVGAGI. CDR3 length equals 14 residues. In DNA form, the CDR3 reads TGTGCCAGCAGTAACCTACGGGGCACAGATACGCAGTATTTT. Translating gives CASSNLRGTDTQYF.

The chain employs TRBV12-3 or TRBV12-4 and TRBJ2-1, with TRBD2 matching over 10 bases. The CDR3 sequence is 15 residues long. Unmatched junction bases numbered 7, after V lost 7 bases and J lost 4 bases. The CDR3, as DNA: TGTGCCAGCATAAAACTAGCGGGAACATACAATGAGCAGTTCTTC. Amino acids: CASIKLAGTYNEQFF.

As concerns this clonotype: The junction does not match germline at one end; this may be a read error. The rearrangement uses TRBV7-7 and TRBJ2-2; D is perhaps TRBD2 (5 bases). The CDR3 consists of 15 residues. Germline V lookup: CDR1 SSHAT, CDR2 FNYEAQ (reference sequence). The DNA for the CDR3 is TGTGCTAGCAGCCTTCAAGGAGGTCAGACCGGGGAGCTGTTTTTT. Protein product: CASSLQGGQTGELFF.

The chain couples TRBV27 to TRBJ2-3; D possibly corresponds to TRBD2 (6 bases). The ends were cut back, 3 bases at V and 0 bases at J, with 16 bases in the middle. This CDR3 contains 17 residues. Germline lookup yields CDR1 MNHEY and CDR2 SMNVEV (reference sequence). The CDR3 nucleotides are TGTGCCAGCAGTTTCCGGCCTGGCGGGATCAGCACAGATACGCAGTATTTT. As protein: CASSFRPGGISTDTQYF.

V and J are TRBV18 and TRBJ2-1; D remains unclear. The CDR3 consists of 11 residues. Trimming left V 3 bases short and J 10 bases short, with 7 bases between. Looked up from germline, CDR1 is KGHSH and CDR2 is LQKENI. The CDR3 region has the DNA TGTGCCAGCTCACCCGAACGGGAGCAGTTCTTC. Protein product: CASSPEREQFF.

The table lists this clonotype with a few counts. The rearrangement joins TRBV29-1 to TRBJ2-1; D might be TRBD2 (7 bases). CDR3 length: 15 amino acids. The V end lost 5 bases, the J end lost 2 bases, and 16 bases lay between the germline ends. The germline CDR1 and CDR2 sequences are SQVTM and ANQGSEA. CDR3 in DNA: TGCAGCGTTATCGAAGGGGGGGTAGCCTACAATGAGCAGTTCTTC. Translating it yields CSVIEGGVAYNEQFF.

The CDR3 bases are TGTGCCAGCAGCTTCCCCGGGACTAGCGGGAGGGCGCGTTACAATGAGCAGTTCTTC. Encoded protein: CASSFPGTSGRARYNEQFF. This sequence joins TRBV11-2 and TRBJ2-1, with 16 bases aligning to TRBD2. The CDR3 has 19 residues. J was trimmed by 4 bases and V by 3 bases; bases with no gene match: 9. Germline V lookup: CDR1 SGHAT, CDR2 FQNNGV.

The chain joins TRBV2 to TRBJ2-1; D is unresolved. The V gene's germline CDR1 is SNHLY and CDR2 FYNNEI. The CDR3 covers 13 residues. Trimming removed 7 bases from V and 7 bases from J, with 14 bases in between. CDR3 nucleotide sequence: TGTGCCAGCACTTACGGCCCCCCGAATGAGCAGTTCTTC. Translating it yields CASTYGPPNEQFF.

This clonotype came up many times. V and J are TRBV2 and TRBJ2-1, with 12 bases lining up with TRBD2. V trimming: 5 bases; J trimming: 9 bases; junction bases outside the gene matches: 5. The CDR3 runs 14 residues. Germline CDR1 SNHLY, CDR2 FYNNEI. The chain's CDR3 is CASSLTSGRVEQFF. DNA of the CDR3: TGTGCCAGCAGTCTGACTAGCGGGAGAGTTGAGCAGTTCTTC.

This clonotype was observed many times. This sequence joins TRBV28 and TRBJ1-5, with D possibly matching TRBD1 (5 bases). Trimming cost V 5 bases and J 4 bases, with 15 bases left between them. This CDR3 has 15 residues. Germline V lookup: CDR1 MDHEN, CDR2 SYDVKM. In DNA form, the CDR3 reads TGTGCCAGCAGTCACCATCCGGGACTGAATCAGCCCCAGCATTTT. Amino acid sequence: CASSHHPGLNQPQHF.

This chain joins TRBV7-3 and TRBJ1-6; the D is unclear. The CDR3 extends over 12 amino acids. V gave up 4 bases and J gave up 7 bases, with 5 bases separating them. CDR1 SGHTA and CDR2 FQGTGA come from the germline V gene. The CDR3 reads CASSSTNSPLHF. CDR3 sequence (DNA): TGTGCCAGCAGCTCCACGAATTCACCCCTCCACTTT.

This clonotype occurred a few times. This CDR3 reads CASLNGQNHEQYF. In DNA form, the CDR3 reads TGTGCCAGCCTAAACGGACAGAACCACGAGCAGTACTTC. The chain carries TRBV28 and TRBJ2-7, with a possible D match to TRBD1 (6 bases). Germline CDR1 and CDR2: MDHEN and SYDVKM. The CDR3 covers 13 residues. Trimming left V 8 bases short and J 5 bases short, with 16 bases between. Supplemented by reference TRBV28 and TRBJ2-7, the full variable domain reads DVKVTQSSRYLVKRTGEKVFLECVQDMDHENMFWYRQDPGLGLRLIYFSYDVKMKEKGDIPEGYSVSREKKERFSLILESASTNQTSMYLCASLNGQNHEQYFGPGTRLTVT.

This clonotype was seen ten or more times. The chain has TRBV12-3 or TRBV12-4 and TRBJ2-7; D remains unclear. CDR3 size: 13 residues. V lost 7 bases and J lost 0, with 10 bases in between. CDR3 region: CASTWGTSYEQYF. As DNA, the CDR3 is TGTGCCAGCACCTGGGGTACCTCCTACGAGCAGTACTTC.

This clonotype was observed a handful of times. The CDR3 carries no conserved terminal phenylalanine or tryptophan, so it likely arises from a read error. The limits of the CDR3 on the DNA are not certain, so only TCRdb's listed CDR3 is given. The gene calls are TRBV3-1 and TRBJ2-1; the D call in the table, TRBD2, was not verified against the DNA. The CDR3 sequence runs 14 residues, both termini included. Germline loops: CDR1 LGHDT, CDR2 YNNKEL (reference sequence). This CDR3 is CASSQGPTGEAFWV.